This record covers a single TCR beta chain. Its antigen is unknown. The data stem from a study of CD4+ T cells in melanoma. V dropped 3 bases and J dropped 3; count of bases not matched to a gene: 4. Germline lookup yields CDR1 SGHTA and CDR2 FQGTGA. CDR3 length: 15 amino acids. Method: immunoSEQ multiplex PCR; TCRdb's copy keeps in-frame clones and lacks some. Of around 55,000 clones listed, almost 70% are singletons. General observations from the study: CD8+ T cell, macrophage and B cell function reportedly correlated with neoantigen-specific CD4+ T cells. Reportedly, melanoma neoantigen-specific CD4+ T cells showed varied differentiation states.

This receptor was taken from a human donor with melanoma. The sample comprised tumor tissue. The rearrangement joins TRBV7-3 to TRBJ2-7; 11 bases are shared with TRBD1. CDR3 coding DNA: TGTGCCAGCAGCTTGGGACAGGGGGGACACTACGAGCAGTACTTC. The encoded protein is CASSLGQGGHYEQYF.